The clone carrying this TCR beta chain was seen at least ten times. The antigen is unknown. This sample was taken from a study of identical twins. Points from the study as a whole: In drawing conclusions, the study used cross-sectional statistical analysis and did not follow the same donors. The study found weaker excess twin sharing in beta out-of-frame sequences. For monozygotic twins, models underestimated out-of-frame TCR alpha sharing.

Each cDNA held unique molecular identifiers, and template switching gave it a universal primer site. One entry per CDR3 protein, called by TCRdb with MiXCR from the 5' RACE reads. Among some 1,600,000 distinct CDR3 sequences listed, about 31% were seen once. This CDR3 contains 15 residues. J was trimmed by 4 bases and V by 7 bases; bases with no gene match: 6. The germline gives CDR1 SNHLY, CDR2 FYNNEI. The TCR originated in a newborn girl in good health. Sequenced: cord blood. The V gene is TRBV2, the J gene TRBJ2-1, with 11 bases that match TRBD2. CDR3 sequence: CASIIAGGLYNEQFF. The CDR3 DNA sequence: TGTGCCAGCATCATAGCGGGGGGGCTATACAATGAGCAGTTCTTC.